These 25 T cell receptor beta chains were sequenced from one sample in a study of Graves' ophthalmopathy and Graves' hyperthyroidism. The study amplified TCR beta CDR3 regions using RNA transcripts. An opening RT-PCR round employed HTBI primers and preceded a second-round multiplex PCR. Via MiXCR, TCRdb re-called the multiplex PCR reads, giving one row per CDR3 protein. The repertoire holds hundreds of thousands of distinct CDR3 sequences, with 21% as singletons. The sequenced sample was peripheral blood. These receptors all stem from a woman aged 18-29 years with stable Graves' hyperthyroidism.

This clonotype was observed at least ten times. The gene calls are TRBV27 and TRBJ1-5; 7 nucleotides agree with TRBD1. Trimming cost V 6 bases and J 1 base; bases outside gene matches: 3. CDR3 length: 14 residues. The germline gives CDR1 MNHEY, CDR2 SMNVEV (reference sequence). CDR3 nucleotides: TGTGCCAGCAGGCCGGGACAGAGCAATCAGCCCCAGCATTTT. It specifies CASRPGQSNQPQHF.

CDR3 sequence reads: CASSSGQGPAQHF. The CDR3 DNA is TGTGCCAGCAGTTCGGGACAGGGCCCGGCCCAGCATTTT. This chain links TRBV6-5 with TRBJ1-5; 9 bases agree with TRBD1. CDR3 length: 13 residues. CDR1 and CDR2 (germline): MNHEY, SVGAGI. V dropped 4 bases and J dropped 11; count of bases not matched to a gene: 6.

CDR3 nucleotides: TGTGCCAGCAGTTTTTCTTCCCGGGACAGGGTTCAGGAGACCCAGTACTTC. It codes for CASSFSSRDRVQETQYF. The chain is built from TRBV27 and TRBJ2-5; 9 bases agree with TRBD1. Germline loops: CDR1 MNHEY, CDR2 SMNVEV (reference sequence). The trim removed 3 bases at V and 5 bases at J, leaving 13 bases unmatched. The CDR3 length is 17 residues.

This clonotype has only a few counts. The chain recombines TRBV28 with TRBJ1-1; a possible D gene is TRBD1 (6 bases). CDR3 length: 12 amino acids. The germline CDR1 and CDR2 sequences are MDHEN and SYDVKM. V lost 6 bases and J lost 6, with 11 bases in between. The CDR3 here is CASRQGWAEAFF. CDR3 DNA sequence: TGTGCCAGCAGACAGGGTTGGGCTGAAGCTTTCTTT.

This clonotype was counted at least ten times. The chain uses TRBV5-1 and TRBJ1-5, with 7 bases that match TRBD1. The CDR3 is 15 residues long. J lost 3 bases, V lost 2 bases, and 5 bases had no gene match. Germline assignment: CDR1 SGHRS and CDR2 YFSETQ. CDR3 sequence: CASSFEGAFNQPQHF. The CDR3 DNA reads TGCGCCAGCAGCTTCGAGGGGGCCTTCAATCAGCCCCAGCATTTT.

CDR3 amino acids: CASTSADLNTEAFF. Here the CDR3 DNA reads TGTGCCAGCACCAGTGCGGATTTGAACACTGAAGCTTTCTTT. The V and J genes are TRBV27 and TRBJ1-1; D unclear. With 7 bases removed from V and 0 bases from J, the gap between germline ends came to 12 bases. The CDR3 length is 14 residues. Germline V gene data show CDR1 as MNHEY and CDR2 as SMNVEV (reference sequence).

This clonotype was detected a few times. The CDR3, as DNA: TGTGCCAGCAGCCAAGATAACGGTTACAATCAGCCCCAGCATTTT. It yields the protein CASSQDNGYNQPQHF. This chain links TRBV3-1 with TRBJ1-5; D is unresolved. The CDR3 extends over 15 amino acids. V dropped 0 bases and J dropped 3 bases, with 9 bases sitting between them. CDR1 is LGHDT, CDR2 YNNKEL, per germline (reference sequence).

This clonotype was seen at least ten times. The chain employs TRBV28 and TRBJ1-2, with D uncertain. Germline values: CDR1 MDHEN, CDR2 SYDVKM. V dropped 8 bases and J dropped 7 bases, with 20 bases sitting between them. The CDR3 has 14 residues. The CDR3 here is CASSSQRMWRGYTF. The DNA for the CDR3 is TGTGCCAGCTCCTCCCAACGGATGTGGCGTGGCTACACCTTC.

This clonotype has at least ten counts. CDR3 coding DNA: TGTGCCAGCAGGGGGTCTCCGGGACAAATCCACACTGAAGCTTTCTTT. Translating gives CASRGSPGQIHTEAFF. V gene TRBV2 combines with J gene TRBJ1-1; D is perhaps TRBD1 (6 bases). This CDR3 region has 16 residues. Germline V gene lookup returns CDR1 SNHLY and CDR2 FYNNEI. V lost 6 bases and J lost 3, with 20 bases in between.

This clonotype was counted at least ten times. The V and J genes are TRBV24-1 and TRBJ2-5; D is unresolved. With 5 bases removed from V and 3 bases from J, the gap between germline ends came to 6 bases. Germline V gene sequence: CDR1 KGHDR, CDR2 SFDVKD. The CDR3 loop spans 12 amino acids. The CDR3 protein is CATSGVEETQYF. The CDR3 region has the DNA TGTGCCACCAGTGGGGTTGAAGAGACCCAGTACTTC.

The rearrangement joins TRBV5-1 to TRBJ2-5; the D gene could be TRBD1 or TRBD2 (7 bases each). Germline assignment: CDR1 SGHRS and CDR2 YFSETQ. CDR3 size: 13 residues. V was trimmed by 5 bases and J by 5 bases, leaving 13 bases between them. This chain's CDR3 is CASSGTAGETQYF. The CDR3 nucleotides read TGCGCCAGCAGTGGGACAGCGGGGGAGACCCAGTACTTC.

This rearrangement joins TRBV7-2 to TRBJ1-2; D is undetermined. This CDR3 has 15 residues. Per germline, CDR1 SGHTA and CDR2 FQGNSA. Trimming stripped 0 bases from V and 4 bases from J, with 12 bases between. CDR3 nucleotide sequence: TGTGCCAGCAGCTTAGCGACGGGGTCGGGCTATGGCTACACCTTC. This sequence encodes CASSLATGSGYGYTF.

This clonotype was observed at least ten times. The chain recombines TRBV29-1 with TRBJ2-7; 10 bases fit TRBD1. The CDR3 covers 12 residues. Germline CDR1 and CDR2: SQVTM and ANQGSEA. V lost 8 bases and J lost 4; bases outside the gene matches: 5. CDR3 nucleotides: TGCAGCACGCGGGACAGGGGATACGAGCAGTACTTC. It encodes CSTRDRGYEQYF.

This chain links TRBV6-2 or TRBV6-3 with TRBJ2-2; TRBD1 matches 10 bases. This CDR3 has 18 residues. Per germline, CDR1 MNHEY and CDR2 SVGEGT. After removal of 2 bases from V and 2 bases from J, the junction contained 8 bases not matched to a gene. CDR3 nucleotide sequence: TGTGCCAGCAGTTACCCCCGCGACAGGGGGCTTAACACCGGGGAGCTGTTTTTT. Protein product: CASSYPRDRGLNTGELFF.

This clonotype was recorded many times. The genes are TRBV4-2 and TRBJ1-5, with 11 bases identical to TRBD1. Per the germline V gene, CDR1 is LGHNA and CDR2 is YNFKEQ. There are 14 residues in the CDR3. V was pared by 4 bases and J by 6 bases, with 2 bases of the junction left unmatched. The CDR3 nucleotides read TGTGCCAGCAGCCCCGGGACAGGGGGTCAGCCCCAGCATTTT. It specifies CASSPGTGGQPQHF.

This clonotype was recorded at least ten times. The V call is TRBV6-1, the J call TRBJ1-5, with TRBD1 identical over 7 bases. CDR1 is MNHNS and CDR2 is SASEGT in the germline V gene. This CDR3 comprises 15 residues. The J segment lost 9 bases and the V segment lost 2 bases, leaving 10 bases of the junction unmatched. This CDR3 reads CASSEIGPGGGPQHF. The CDR3 DNA is TGTGCCAGCAGTGAAATAGGTCCAGGGGGGGGGCCCCAGCATTTT.

This clonotype occurred many times. The J gene is TRBJ2-7, the V gene TRBV19; 12 positions agree with TRBD1. Unmatched junction bases numbered 5, after V lost 5 bases and J lost 3 bases. Germline lookup yields CDR1 LNHDA and CDR2 SQIVND (reference sequence). CDR3 length: 15 residues. In nucleotides, the CDR3 is TGTGCCAGTAGTGCGGGACAGGGGGCTGTCTACGAGCAGTACTTC. Residues: CASSAGQGAVYEQYF.

This clonotype was observed at least ten times. The gene calls are TRBV6-2 or TRBV6-3 and TRBJ2-7, with D possibly being TRBD2 (5 bases). The V end was cut by 7 bases, the J end by 2 bases, with 18 bases between. Germline CDR1 reads MNHEY; CDR2 reads SVGEGT. The CDR3 loop spans 15 amino acids. The CDR3 DNA sequence: TGTGCCAGCACCAAATCCCAGGACTGGCCCTACGAGCAGTACTTC. This translates into CASTKSQDWPYEQYF.

The V gene is TRBV7-8, the J gene TRBJ2-5; 8 nucleotides line up with TRBD2. Germline V lookup: CDR1 SGHVS, CDR2 FQNEAQ. V lost 5 bases, J lost 4 bases, and 6 bases stayed unmatched. The CDR3 sequence is 14 residues long. CDR3 amino acids: CASSRAGARETQYF. The CDR3 DNA sequence: TGTGCCAGCAGCAGAGCGGGGGCGCGAGAGACCCAGTACTTC.

This clonotype was counted many times. The gene calls are TRBV5-6 and TRBJ2-5; weak D call: TRBD1 (5 bases). This CDR3 region has 14 residues. V shed 0 bases and J shed 5 bases, with 11 bases lying between them. Germline V CDR1 and CDR2: SGHDT, YYEEEE. The CDR3 coding sequence is TGTGCCAGCAGCTTGGTAGGGGTAGGGGAGACCCAGTACTTC. It translates to CASSLVGVGETQYF. Drawing the rest from reference TRBV5-6 and TRBJ2-5, the complete variable domain is DAGVTQSPTHLIKTRGQQVTLRCSPKSGHDTVSWYQQALGQGPQFIFQYYEEEERQRGNFPDRFSGHQFPNYSSELNVNALLLGDSALYLCASSLVGVGETQYFGPGTRLLVL.

The table lists this clonotype with many counts. CDR3 sequence reads: CASRDPGTGGKDSPLHF. In nucleotides, the CDR3 is TGTGCCAGCAGAGACCCCGGGACAGGGGGCAAGGATTCACCCCTCCACTTT. The chain has TRBV6-1 and TRBJ1-6, with TRBD1 matching over 12 bases. Germline trimming cut 6 bases from V and 8 bases from J; bases unmatched to any gene: 11. The CDR3 length is 17 residues. Germline lookup yields CDR1 MNHNS and CDR2 SASEGT.

The chain couples TRBV5-1 to TRBJ2-2, with TRBD2 matching 8 bases. CDR3 length equals 16 residues. The germline CDR1 and CDR2 sequences are SGHRS and YFSETQ. Trimming removed 0 bases from V and 6 bases from J; junction bases left unmatched: 7. The CDR3 DNA is TGCGCCAGCAGCTTGGTAGTCAGCGGGAGCCCCGGGGAGCTGTTTTTT. Translating it yields CASSLVVSGSPGELFF. The variable domain in full, with the rest retrieved from reference TRBV5-1 and TRBJ2-2, is KAGVTQTPRYLIKTRGQQVTLSCSPISGHRSVSWYQQTPGQGLQFLFEYFSETQRNKGNFPGRFSGRQFSNSRSEMNVSTLELGDSALYLCASSLVVSGSPGELFFGEGSRLTVL.

This clonotype was seen at least ten times. The chain employs TRBV13 and TRBJ2-7; D not certain. Germline values: CDR1 PRHDT, CDR2 FYEKMQ (reference sequence). V was cut by 5 bases and J by 0 bases, with 14 bases left in between. This CDR3 is built from 15 residues. The CDR3: CASSHKQSTSYEQYF. As DNA, the CDR3 is TGTGCCAGCAGCCATAAACAGAGCACCTCCTACGAGCAGTACTTC. The full variable domain, its missing parts supplied by reference TRBV13 and TRBJ2-7, is AAGVIQSPRHLIKEKRETATLKCYPIPRHDTVYWYQQGPGQDPQFLISFYEKMQSDKGSIPDRFSAQQFSDYHSELNMSSLELGDSALYFCASSHKQSTSYEQYFGPGTRLTVT.

This clonotype has only a few counts. This chain uses TRBV28 with TRBJ1-2; 12 bases agree with TRBD1. The CDR3 totals 17 residues. Trimming at V came to 6 bases and at J to 3 bases, leaving 11 bases not matched to a gene. From germline, CDR1 is MDHEN and CDR2 SYDVKM. CDR3 bases: TGTGCCAGCAGCCCCCCGGGACAGGGGGCATCTGACTATGGCTACACCTTC. As protein: CASSPPGQGASDYGYTF.

V and J are TRBV6-5 and TRBJ1-3; tentatively, D is TRBD1 (6 bases). This CDR3 spans 14 amino acids. From germline, CDR1 is MNHEY and CDR2 SVGAGI. Trimming pared 2 bases from V and 4 bases from J, leaving 9 bases between. CDR3 sequence reads: CASSYGGLGNTIYF. CDR3 nucleotide sequence: TGTGCCAGCAGTTACGGGGGGCTCGGAAACACCATATATTTT.